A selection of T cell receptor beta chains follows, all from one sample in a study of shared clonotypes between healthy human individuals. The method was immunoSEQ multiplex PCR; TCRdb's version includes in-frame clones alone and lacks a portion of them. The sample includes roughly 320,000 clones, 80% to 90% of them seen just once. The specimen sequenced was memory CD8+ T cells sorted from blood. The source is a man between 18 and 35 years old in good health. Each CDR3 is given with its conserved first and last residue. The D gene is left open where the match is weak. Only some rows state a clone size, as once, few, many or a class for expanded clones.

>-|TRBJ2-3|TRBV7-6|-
CASSLAPSATDTQYF
TGTGCCAGCAGCTTAGCCCCCAGCGCCACAGATACGCAGTATTTT
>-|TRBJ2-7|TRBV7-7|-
CASSPAGSYEQYF
TGTGCTAGCAGCCCCGCCGGGAGCTACGAGCAGTACTTC
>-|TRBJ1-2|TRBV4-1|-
CASSLRQGSDYGYTF
TGCGCCAGCAGCCTTCGCCAGGGCTCCGACTATGGCTACACCTTC
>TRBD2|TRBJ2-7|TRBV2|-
CASRGLAGGPGEQYF
TGTGCCAGCAGGGGACTAGCGGGAGGGCCGGGCGAGCAGTACTTC
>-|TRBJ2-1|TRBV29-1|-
CSVEPSNRNEQFF
TGCAGCGTGGAGCCATCCAATCGTAATGAGCAGTTCTTC
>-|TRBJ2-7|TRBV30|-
CAWSERRGWSYEQYF
TGTGCCTGGAGCGAGCGGAGGGGCTGGTCCTACGAGCAGTACTTC
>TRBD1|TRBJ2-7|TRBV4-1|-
CASSFKGQSSYEQYF
TGCGCCAGCAGCTTCAAGGGACAGAGCTCCTACGAGCAGTACTTC
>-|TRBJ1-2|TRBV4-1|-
CASSHPRGGGYTF
TGCGCCAGCAGCCACCCAAGGGGAGGGGGCTACACCTTC
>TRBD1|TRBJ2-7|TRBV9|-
CASSVGTGVAYEQYF
TGTGCCAGCAGCGTAGGGACAGGGGTCGCTTACGAGCAGTACTTC
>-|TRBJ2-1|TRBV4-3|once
CASSHVWEYYNEQFF
TGCGCCAGCTCCCACGTGTGGGAGTACTACAATGAGCAGTTCTTC
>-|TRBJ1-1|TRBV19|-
CASRSREGNTEAFF
TGTGCCAGCCGGAGCAGGGAGGGGAACACTGAAGCTTTCTTT
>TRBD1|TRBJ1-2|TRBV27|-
CASSSWTGDYGYTF
TGTGCCAGCAGTTCCTGGACAGGGGACTATGGCTACACCTTC
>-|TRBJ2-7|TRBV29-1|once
CSVAAGWGYEQYF
TGCAGCGTTGCGGCGGGGTGGGGCTACGAGCAGTACTTC
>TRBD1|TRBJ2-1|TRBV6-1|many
CASSEVAGGYNEQFF
TGTGCCAGCAGTGAAGTGGCAGGGGGCTACAATGAGCAGTTCTTC
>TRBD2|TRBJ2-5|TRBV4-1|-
CASSQLLAGKYQETQYF
TGCGCCAGCAGCCAATTACTAGCGGGAAAGTACCAAGAGACCCAGTACTTC
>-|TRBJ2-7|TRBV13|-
CASSFDGSYEQYF
TGTGCCAGCAGCTTCGACGGCTCCTACGAGCAGTACTTC
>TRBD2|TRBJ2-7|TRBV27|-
CASSPGTSEQDEQYF
TGTGCCAGCAGCCCCGGGACTAGCGAACAAGACGAGCAGTACTTC
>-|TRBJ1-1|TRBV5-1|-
CASSLGWGHKNTEAFF
TGCGCCAGCAGCCTAGGATGGGGACACAAGAACACTGAAGCTTTCTTT
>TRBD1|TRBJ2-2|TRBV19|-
CASSTWGQESTGELFF
TGTGCCAGTAGTACCTGGGGACAGGAGTCCACCGGGGAGCTGTTTTTT
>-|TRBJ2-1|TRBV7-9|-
CASSTSYGVGAIYNEQFF
TGTGCCAGCAGCACAAGTTATGGAGTCGGAGCAATCTACAATGAGCAGTTCTTC
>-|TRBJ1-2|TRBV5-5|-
CASTLEGSPNYGYTF
TGTGCCAGCACCCTTGAGGGATCCCCAAACTATGGCTACACCTTC
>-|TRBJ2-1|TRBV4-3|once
CASSQDTGVAYNEQFF
TGCGCCAGCAGCCAAGATACAGGAGTCGCCTACAATGAGCAGTTCTTC
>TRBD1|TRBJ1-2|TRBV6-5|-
CASGQGQLFYGYTF
TGTGCCAGCGGTCAGGGACAGCTTTTCTATGGCTACACCTTC
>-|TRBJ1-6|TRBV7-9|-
CASSPGGTYSPLHF
TGTGCCAGCAGCCCCGGTGGCACTTATTCACCCCTCCACTTT
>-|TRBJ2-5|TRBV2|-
CASSEAGRMETQYF
TGTGCCAGCAGTGAAGCGGGCAGGATGGAGACCCAGTACTTC
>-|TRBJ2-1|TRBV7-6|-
CASSQEPGNEQFF
TGTGCCAGCAGTCAAGAACCCGGGAATGAGCAGTTCTTC
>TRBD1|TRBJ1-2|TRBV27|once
CASRNTGGAAGYTF
TGTGCCAGCAGAAATACAGGGGGCGCGGCTGGCTACACCTTC
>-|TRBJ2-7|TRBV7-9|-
CASSSTHSLSYEQYF
TGTGCCAGCAGCTCCACGCACAGCCTCTCCTACGAGCAGTACTTC
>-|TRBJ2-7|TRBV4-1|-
CASSQDFTGTGNEQYF
TGCGCCAGCAGCCAAGATTTCACGGGGACGGGCAACGAGCAGTACTTC
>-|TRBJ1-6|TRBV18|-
CASSPPIGERYNSPLHF
TGTGCCAGCTCACCACCTATCGGGGAGCGCTATAATTCACCCCTCCACTTT
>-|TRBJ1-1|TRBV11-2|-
CASSFGGSKTEAFF
TGTGCCAGCAGCTTCGGGGGGTCCAAAACTGAAGCTTTCTTT
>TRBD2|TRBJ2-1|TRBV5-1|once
CASSFPSGIHNEQFF
TGCGCCAGCAGCTTCCCTAGCGGGATCCACAATGAGCAGTTCTTC
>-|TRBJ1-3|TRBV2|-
CASSEAGRLSGNTIYF
TGTGCCAGCAGTGAAGCGGGTCGGCTCTCTGGAAACACCATATATTTT
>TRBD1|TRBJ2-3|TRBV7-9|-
CASSLGGTALVDTQYF
TGTGCCAGCAGCTTAGGAGGGACAGCACTCGTCGATACGCAGTATTTT
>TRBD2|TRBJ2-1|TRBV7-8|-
CASSLLAGVRYNEQFF
TGTGCCAGCAGCTTGCTGGCGGGAGTGCGGTACAATGAGCAGTTCTTC
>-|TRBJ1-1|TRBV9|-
CASSAPQGTELNNTEAFF
TGTGCCAGCAGCGCCCCCCAAGGGACGGAACTCAACAACACTGAAGCTTTCTTT